The 9 T cell receptor beta chains given below trace back to one sample, sequenced in a study of tumour-infiltrating T cells in Burkitt lymphoma. Clones were read by immunoSEQ multiplex PCR, and TCRdb kept only the in-frame ones, dropping some. The data hold tens of thousands of clones, with about a third observed a single time. The sequenced material came from tumor tissue. Receptor source: a human donor with Burkitt lymphoma.

The chain links TRBV5-1 to TRBJ1-2; 11 bases align to TRBD1. V lost 4 bases and J lost 7; bases outside the gene matches: 3. This CDR3 spans 13 amino acids. From germline, CDR1 is SGHRS and CDR2 YFSETQ. The CDR3 coding sequence is TGCGCCAGCAGCCCCGGACAGGGGGCTGGCTACACCTTC. Protein sequence: CASSPGQGAGYTF.

This clone has a handful of counts. The CDR3: CASSLTIPGEKLFF. The CDR3 region has the DNA TGTGCCAGCAGCTTAACGATCCCAGGTGAAAAACTGTTTTTT. The chain couples TRBV11-2 to TRBJ1-4; D remains ambiguous. The V end was cut by 2 bases, the J end by 7 bases, with 11 bases between. Germline V gene data show CDR1 as SGHAT and CDR2 as FQNNGV. The CDR3 spans 14 residues.

J is TRBJ2-6 and V is TRBV28; D is perhaps TRBD1 (6 bases). The V end lost 8 bases, the J end lost 0 bases, and 11 bases lay between the germline ends. This CDR3 spans 15 amino acids. The germline V gene has CDR1 MDHEN and CDR2 SYDVKM. The CDR3 spells CASLGRGSGANVLTF. CDR3 in DNA: TGTGCCAGCCTGGGCAGGGGCTCTGGGGCCAACGTCCTGACTTTC.

The J gene is TRBJ1-5, the V gene TRBV7-2; tentatively, D is TRBD1 (6 bases). This CDR3 comprises 14 residues. Per the germline V gene, CDR1 is SGHTA and CDR2 is FQGNSA. With 4 bases removed from V and 7 bases from J, the gap between germline ends came to 14 bases. The CDR3 is CASSYRQGGQPQHF. CDR3 nucleotide sequence: TGTGCCAGCAGCTATCGGCAAGGGGGGCAGCCCCAGCATTTT.

The V gene is TRBV4-2, the J gene TRBJ2-5, with 12 bases identical to TRBD2. The CDR3 has 16 residues. The germline V gene has CDR1 LGHNA and CDR2 YNFKEQ. The V and J ends lost 0 bases and 4 bases, in that order; junction bases with no gene match: 3. For the CDR3, the DNA is TGTGCCAGCAGCCAAGATCTAGCGGGGGGGGGAGAGACCCAGTACTTC. It translates to CASSQDLAGGGETQYF.

The chain is built from TRBV11-2 and TRBJ1-2; D remains unclear. V lost 2 bases to trimming and J lost 7 bases, with 11 bases between them. Per germline, CDR1 SGHAT and CDR2 FQNNGV. The CDR3 has 13 amino acids. Here the CDR3 reads CASSLTELVGYTF. The CDR3 DNA follows: TGTGCCAGCAGCTTAACGGAACTGGTTGGCTACACCTTC.

The V gene is TRBV6-5, the J gene TRBJ2-5; TRBD2 aligns across 8 bases. Germline loops: CDR1 MNHEY, CDR2 SVGAGI. Germline trimming cut 2 bases from V and 4 bases from J; bases unmatched to any gene: 3. This CDR3 region has 14 residues. CDR3: CASSYAGGGETQYF. CDR3 sequence (DNA): TGTGCCAGCAGTTACGCGGGGGGAGGAGAGACCCAGTACTTC.

The V gene is TRBV9, the J gene TRBJ1-6, with D tentatively TRBD1 (5 bases). This CDR3 is built from 21 residues. CDR1 SGDLS and CDR2 YYNGEE come from the germline V gene. V was shortened by 3 bases and J by 0 bases, with 25 bases between the two germline ends. The CDR3 region is CASSAHPGGPARSSYNSPLHF. Written as DNA, the CDR3 is TGTGCCAGCAGCGCTCACCCCGGGGGTCCCGCACGGAGCTCCTATAATTCACCCCTCCACTTT.

The chain links TRBV4-2 to TRBJ1-4; D is unclear. The ends were cut back, 1 base at V and 0 bases at J, with 9 bases in the middle. Germline values: CDR1 LGHNA, CDR2 YNFKEQ. The CDR3 sequence is 16 residues long. CDR3 sequence (DNA): TGTGCCAGCAGCCAAGTACAAACTGCAACTAATGAAAAACTGTTTTTT. Amino acid sequence: CASSQVQTATNEKLFF.